The text below deals with one T cell receptor (beta chain). Its antigen is still unknown. No DNA is shown, since the ends of the CDR3 on it are uncertain; the CDR3 is the one TCRdb lists. Reverse transcribing all isolated RNA meant expressed TCRB transcripts were sequenced. Profiled with immunoSEQ multiplex PCR; TCRdb holds only in-frame clones, not every one. Here the sample spans roughly 230,000 clones, 9.6% being singletons. The data were taken from a study of beta chain features in type 1 diabetes. Study-wide findings and caveats: For patients, the naive, central memory and Treg TCRB repertoires appeared more alike than for healthy donors.

Sorting of CD4+ naive, central memory, regulatory and stem cell-like memory cells was performed via CD45RO/CCR7/CD25/CD127/CD95/CD27. The length of the CDR3 is 16 amino acids, counting both ends. Germline assignment: CDR1 MNHEY and CDR2 SVGAGI. Sequencing was performed on naive CD4+ T cells from blood. This clonotype was sampled from a woman aged 18-29 years in good health. V usage is TRBV6-5 and J usage is TRBJ1-2; the tabulated D call, TRBD1, remains unverified against the DNA. The CDR3 is CASSSSRTGMVFGYTF.